This T cell receptor beta chain came from a study of Ad26.COV2.S vaccination and SARS-CoV-2 variants. Study context: Among those in the COV1001 Ad26.COV2.S trial arm was the donor. Ad26.COV2.S given intramuscularly, once or twice 56 days apart.

The sample's treatment: some 19 received Ad26.COV2.S at low or high dose, single or two shots; about 5 received placebo; per-sample allocation not given. Day 63 after the first vaccine or placebo injection was the time point for sampling. Donation came from an adult in Boston who was aged 18-55 years. This table comes from immunoSEQ multiplex PCR, and its TCRdb copy is limited to in-frame clones, with some not included. The table has 300,000 to 400,000 clones, about nine tenths seen once. The sequencing here drew on peripheral blood, taken in a trial of Ad26.COV2.S vaccine versus placebo. This clonotype originated in a person aged 18-65 years who received the Ad26.COV2.S COVID-19 vaccine or a placebo.

The CDR3 bases are TGTGCCAGCAGTGAGACAGGTGAAAATCAGCCCCAGCATTTT. Amino acid sequence: CASSETGENQPQHF. The gene calls are TRBV25-1 and TRBJ1-5, with D possibly TRBD1 on 6 matching bases. CDR1 is MGHDK, CDR2 SYGVNS, per germline. The V and J ends lost 3 bases and 4 bases respectively, with 10 bases between them. The CDR3 is 14 amino acids.